These 20 T cell receptor beta chains were all obtained from the same sample, sequenced in a study of cytomegalovirus exposure and HLA in healthy donors. The PCR used 60 Vbeta and 13 Jbeta primers. Repertoires were generated with immunoSEQ multiplex PCR, while TCRdb's copy carries only in-frame clones and drops some. The table records over 120,000 clones, roughly four fifths of them present only once. Material: PBMCs. Source of these receptors: a woman aged 55-70 years in good health and CMV-seropositive.

V is TRBV6-5 and J is TRBJ2-3; D gene ambiguous. The germline V gene has CDR1 MNHEY and CDR2 SVGAGI. Trimming removed 3 bases from V and 4 bases from J, with 8 bases in between. This CDR3 spans 13 amino acids. Here the CDR3 DNA reads TGTGCCAGCAGTTATTCCCGAGCAGATACGCAGTATTTT. This codes for CASSYSRADTQYF.

This clone occurred a few times. The V and J genes are TRBV30 and TRBJ2-1, with TRBD2 matching 7 bases. The CDR3 consists of 18 residues. The V gene's germline CDR1 is GTSNPN and CDR2 SVGIG (reference sequence). Trimming took 2 bases from V and 0 from J; bases not matched to a gene: 13. As DNA, the CDR3 is TGTGCCTGGAGTCCCCCTCCCCGAGGCGGGAGCTCCTACAATGAGCAGTTCTTC. This encodes CAWSPPPRGGSSYNEQFF.

The chain recombines TRBV11-3 with TRBJ2-7; 9 bases map to TRBD1. Germline V gene data show CDR1 as SGHNT and CDR2 as YENEEA. The CDR3 consists of 15 residues. Germline trimming cut 5 bases from V and 4 bases from J; bases unmatched to any gene: 9. The CDR3 sequence is CASSPPGQGRYEQYF. CDR3 coding DNA: TGTGCCAGCAGCCCGCCGGGACAGGGAAGGTACGAGCAGTACTTC.

CDR3 residues: CASSSLAGETDTQYF. Here the CDR3 DNA reads TGTGCCAGCAGCTCCTTAGCGGGAGAGACAGATACGCAGTATTTT. This chain joins TRBV7-2 and TRBJ2-3, with TRBD2 identical over 9 bases. The J segment lost 3 bases and the V segment lost 4 bases, leaving 5 bases of the junction unmatched. This CDR3 spans 15 amino acids. From germline, CDR1 is SGHTA and CDR2 FQGNSA.

The chain couples TRBV6-5 to TRBJ2-1; perhaps TRBD2 as D (5 bases). V dropped 5 bases and J dropped 0 bases, with 11 bases sitting between them. The CDR3 spans 15 residues. CDR1 is MNHEY and CDR2 is SVGAGI in the germline V gene. Written as DNA, the CDR3 is TGTGCCAGCAGTAGAGCGGCCCCCTCCTACAATGAGCAGTTCTTC. It specifies CASSRAAPSYNEQFF.

The V call is TRBV11-3, the J call TRBJ2-2, with unresolved D. The germline V gene has CDR1 SGHNT and CDR2 YENEEA. This CDR3 spans 12 amino acids. Trimming took off 2 bases at V and 6 bases at J, with 4 bases between the two ends. CDR3 DNA sequence: TGTGCCAGCAGCTTAATCGCCGGGGAGCTGTTTTTT. This translates into CASSLIAGELFF.

This clone was observed a few times. This chain joins TRBV15 and TRBJ2-7; D unresolved. The germline V and J ends were trimmed by 0 bases and 2 bases, with 14 bases remaining between them. CDR1 is LNHNV and CDR2 is YYDKDF in the germline V gene (reference sequence). The CDR3 is 16 amino acids. CDR3 loop: CATSRDLAVPTYEQYF. The CDR3 DNA reads TGTGCCACCAGCAGAGATCTGGCCGTACCAACCTACGAGCAGTACTTC. The full variable domain, its missing parts supplied by reference TRBV15 and TRBJ2-7, is DAMVIQNPRYQVTQFGKPVTLSCSQTLNHNVMYWYQQKSSQAPKLLFHYYDKDFNNEADTPDNFQSRRPNTSFCFLDIRSPGLGDTAMYLCATSRDLAVPTYEQYFGPGTRLTVT.

The V gene is TRBV5-1, the J gene TRBJ2-3; TRBD2 agrees at 10 bases. The CDR3 consists of 17 residues. V lost 0 bases and J lost 2; bases outside the gene matches: 6. The germline gives CDR1 SGHRS, CDR2 YFSETQ. The CDR3 spells CASSLESLAGFTDTQYF. Here the CDR3 DNA reads TGCGCCAGCAGCTTGGAATCACTAGCGGGATTCACAGATACGCAGTATTTT. Full variable domain (outside the CDR3, taken from reference TRBV5-1 and TRBJ2-3): KAGVTQTPRYLIKTRGQQVTLSCSPISGHRSVSWYQQTPGQGLQFLFEYFSETQRNKGNFPGRFSGRQFSNSRSEMNVSTLELGDSALYLCASSLESLAGFTDTQYFGPGTRLTVL.

The chain links TRBV6-5 to TRBJ1-3, with unresolved D. This CDR3 comprises 14 residues. CDR1 and CDR2 (germline): MNHEY, SVGAGI. Trimming took off 11 bases at V and 1 base at J, with 15 bases between the two ends. CDR3 sequence: CASSGGASGNTIYF. The CDR3 coding sequence is TGTGCCTCTAGCGGCGGCGCGTCTGGAAACACCATATATTTT.

The chain links TRBV5-4 to TRBJ2-1; tentatively, D is TRBD2 (5 bases). The CDR3 runs 13 residues. Germline assignment: CDR1 SGHNT and CDR2 YYREEE (reference sequence). Between the trimmed V and J ends, which lost 4 bases and 5 bases, there was a span of 10 bases. The DNA of the CDR3 is TGTGCCAGCAGCCCCCGGGGTAACAATGAGCAGTTCTTC. Translating gives CASSPRGNNEQFF.

This clone has more than one count but fewer than ten. The chain recombines TRBV2 with TRBJ2-2; 10 bases map to TRBD1. Germline lookup yields CDR1 SNHLY and CDR2 FYNNEI. This CDR3 is 15 amino acids long. The trim removed 3 bases at V and 4 bases at J, leaving 2 bases unmatched. CDR3 region: CASSEDRGSTGELFF. CDR3 DNA sequence: TGTGCCAGCAGTGAGGACAGGGGGAGCACCGGGGAGCTGTTTTTT.

The gene calls are TRBV4-1 and TRBJ2-5; 8 positions match TRBD1. V was pared by 1 base and J by 2 bases, with 6 bases of the junction left unmatched. Germline CDR1 MGHRA, CDR2 YSYEKL. CDR3 length equals 16 residues. The CDR3 nucleotides are TGCGCCAGCAGCCAAGTGGGGACAGGCCTTCAAGAGACCCAGTACTTC. Its translation: CASSQVGTGLQETQYF.

This chain joins TRBV7-2 and TRBJ2-3, with 13 bases fitting TRBD2. This CDR3 region has 16 residues. Germline V CDR1 and CDR2: SGHTA, FQGNSA. The trim removed 8 bases at V and 2 bases at J, leaving 7 bases unmatched. Here the CDR3 reads CASGSTSGRPTDTQYF. Written as DNA, the CDR3 is TGTGCCAGCGGCTCGACTAGCGGGAGGCCCACAGATACGCAGTATTTT.

This clone was picked up a small number of times. The chain employs TRBV4-1 and TRBJ2-7; D gene unclear. The germline gives CDR1 MGHRA, CDR2 YSYEKL. This CDR3 is built from 16 residues. Deletions cut 0 bases from V and 0 bases from J, with 12 bases between. DNA of the CDR3: TGCGCCAGCAGCCAAGATCAGGCTAAAAGCTCCTACGAGCAGTACTTC. As protein: CASSQDQAKSSYEQYF.

The CDR3 nucleotides read TGTGCCACGTACGGGAACACTGAAGCTTTCTTT. Translating gives CATYGNTEAFF. The chain couples TRBV19 to TRBJ1-1; D remains unclear. This CDR3 spans 11 amino acids. The V end lost 10 bases, the J end lost 1 base, and 7 bases lay between the germline ends. The germline V gene has CDR1 LNHDA and CDR2 SQIVND (reference sequence).

The chain employs TRBV11-3 and TRBJ2-5; no clear D. The germline gives CDR1 SGHNT, CDR2 YENEEA. The CDR3 is made up of 12 amino acids. Trimming shortened V by 3 bases and J by 1 base, and 3 bases separated the two germline ends. CDR3 protein: CASSFSQETQYF. Here the CDR3 DNA reads TGTGCCAGCAGCTTCTCCCAAGAGACCCAGTACTTC.

This chain uses TRBV30 with TRBJ2-7; TRBD1 agrees at 9 bases. The junction had 7 bases not matched to a gene; V was cut back by 3 bases and J by 4 bases. This CDR3 region has 14 residues. Germline lookup yields CDR1 GTSNPN and CDR2 SVGIG (reference sequence). The CDR3 DNA sequence: TGTGCCTGGAGCCGCCGGACAGGGGAGTACGAGCAGTACTTC. This translates into CAWSRRTGEYEQYF.

This clone turned up a few times. The gene calls are TRBV4-3 and TRBJ2-3, with 9 bases that match TRBD2. V shed 6 bases and J 0 bases; nucleotides not matched to a gene: 13. Per germline, CDR1 LGHNA and CDR2 YSLEER. This CDR3 region has 18 residues. CDR3 amino acids: CASRGAASGITSTDTQYF. CDR3 sequence (DNA): TGCGCCAGCAGGGGGGCCGCTAGCGGGATAACTAGCACAGATACGCAGTATTTT.

This clone was counted between two and nine times. This chain connects TRBV5-1 to TRBJ2-7, with 12 bases identical to TRBD2. Germline V gives CDR1 SGHRS, CDR2 YFSETQ. The CDR3 consists of 14 residues. Trimming cost V 0 bases and J 6 bases; bases outside gene matches: 1. CDR3 nucleotide sequence: TGCGCCAGCAGCTTGGGGACTAGCGGGATCGAGCAGTACTTC. This encodes CASSLGTSGIEQYF.

This chain links TRBV28 with TRBJ2-1, with 8 bases that match TRBD2. The CDR3 sequence is 14 residues long. Germline V CDR1 and CDR2: MDHEN, SYDVKM. V was pared by 3 bases and J by 6 bases, with 4 bases of the junction left unmatched. CDR3 in DNA: TGTGCCAGCAGTTTTAGCGGGACACCCAATGAGCAGTTCTTC. Translation: CASSFSGTPNEQFF.